The clone carrying this TCR beta chain was found many times. This sample was taken from a study of human T cells and chemical hapten exposure. V was shortened by 4 bases and J by 3 bases, with 7 bases between the two germline ends. CDR1 is LNHDA and CDR2 is SQIVND in the germline V gene (reference sequence). The length of the CDR3 is 13 residues. Time point in this sample: healthy volunteer bleed at 2 weeks. The total RNA was obtained from whole blood that was not fractionated. TCRdb ran MiXCR on the RACE reads and lists one entry per CDR3 protein. Found here are more than 70,000 distinct CDR3 sequences, about 8.8% of them singletons; the top ten hold 2.9%.

The clonotype comes from a female donor in good health. Some clones in this sample may be carry-over from other donors' samples. The gene calls are TRBV19 and TRBJ1-3; D unclear. Sequenced: whole blood. CDR3 coding DNA: TGTGCCAGTAGTACTTCCTATGGAAACACCATATATTTT. Translation: CASSTSYGNTIYF.